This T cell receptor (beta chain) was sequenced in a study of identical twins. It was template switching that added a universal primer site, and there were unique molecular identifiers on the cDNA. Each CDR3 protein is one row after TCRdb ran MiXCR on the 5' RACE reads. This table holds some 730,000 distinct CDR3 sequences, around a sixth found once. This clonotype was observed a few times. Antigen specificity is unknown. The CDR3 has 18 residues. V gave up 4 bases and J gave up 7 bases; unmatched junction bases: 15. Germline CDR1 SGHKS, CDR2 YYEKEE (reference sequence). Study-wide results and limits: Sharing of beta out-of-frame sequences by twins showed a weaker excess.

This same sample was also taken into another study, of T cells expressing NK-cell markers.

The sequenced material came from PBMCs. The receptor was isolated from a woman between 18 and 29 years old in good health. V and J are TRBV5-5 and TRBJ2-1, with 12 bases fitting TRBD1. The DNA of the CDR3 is TGTGCCAGCAGCAACAATTTAGGGGACAGGGGGCTTGGGAATGAGCAGTTCTTC. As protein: CASSNNLGDRGLGNEQFF.